These 26 T cell receptor beta chains share one sample of origin, sequenced in a study of T cells in Graves' hyperthyroidism and ophthalmopathy. TCR beta CDR3 regions were amplified from RNA transcripts. Carried out on the TCR CDR3, a first-round RT-PCR used the HTBI primer set. In TCRdb, the multiplex PCR reads were re-called with MiXCR into one record per CDR3 protein. The sample lists approximately 710,000 distinct CDR3 sequences, around a sixth occurring once. Sequencing was performed on blood. These receptors were taken from a man between 45 and 60 years old with Graves' hyperthyroidism.

At least ten counts were recorded for this clonotype. CDR3 sequence: CASTRRQGARSYEQYF. In nucleotides, the CDR3 is TGTGCCAGCACACGCCGACAGGGGGCGCGGTCCTACGAGCAGTACTTC. V is TRBV12-3 or TRBV12-4 and J is TRBJ2-7, with 10 bases aligning to TRBD1. Germline trimming cut 7 bases from V and 1 base from J; bases unmatched to any gene: 10. The CDR3 is 16 residues long.

This clonotype was counted many times. The chain combines TRBV2 with TRBJ2-1; the D gene could be TRBD1 or TRBD2 (6 bases each). The V and J ends lost 6 bases and 0 bases respectively, with 15 bases between them. Germline CDR1 SNHLY, CDR2 FYNNEI. The CDR3 runs 16 residues. CDR3 region: CASSKEGTTSYNEQFF. The CDR3 DNA reads as TGTGCCAGCAGCAAGGAGGGGACAACCTCCTACAATGAGCAGTTCTTC.

The chain recombines TRBV6-2 or TRBV6-3 with TRBJ2-1; D not certain. V was cut by 3 bases and J by 0 bases, with 12 bases left in between. Per the germline V gene, CDR1 is MNHEY and CDR2 is SVGEGT. There are 16 residues in the CDR3. The CDR3 bases are TGTGCCAGCAGTTATTTTCGCGGAAGCTCCTACAATGAGCAGTTCTTC. Its protein is CASSYFRGSSYNEQFF.

In regard to this clonotype: A much larger clone sits a single nucleotide away, making a read error possible. This chain connects TRBV30 to TRBJ1-5; the D is unclear. The CDR3 totals 14 residues. CDR1 and CDR2 (germline): GTSNPN, SVGIG (reference sequence). CDR3 region: CTYRERASNQPQHF. CDR3 coding DNA: TGTACCTACCGAGAGCGTGCTAGCAATCAGCCCCAGCATTTT.

This clonotype came up many times. This rearrangement joins TRBV24-1 to TRBJ2-7; perhaps D is TRBD1 or TRBD2 (5 bases each). CDR1 KGHDR and CDR2 SFDVKD come from the germline V gene. This CDR3 has 14 amino acids. Trimming cost V 4 bases and J 2 bases, with 11 bases left between them. CDR3 sequence reads: CATSDRDGTYEQYF. CDR3 nucleotide sequence: TGTGCCACCAGTGACCGGGACGGTACCTACGAGCAGTACTTC.

This clonotype was found many times. The rearrangement joins TRBV30 to TRBJ1-1; D ambiguous. The CDR3 sequence is 12 residues long. Trimming pared 2 bases from V and 3 bases from J, leaving 7 bases between. Germline loops: CDR1 GTSNPN, CDR2 SVGIG (reference sequence). In DNA, the CDR3 is TGTGCCTGGAGTCGAGGACACACTGAAGCTTTCTTT. Translated, it gives CAWSRGHTEAFF.

This clonotype was picked up many times. The chain is built from TRBV30 and TRBJ2-7; D may be TRBD1 or TRBD2 (5 bases each). Germline lookup yields CDR1 GTSNPN and CDR2 SVGIG (reference sequence). The V end was cut by 4 bases, the J end by 7 bases, with 17 bases between. The CDR3 is 13 amino acids. This chain's CDR3 is CAWTLGTQREQYF. The CDR3 DNA reads as TGTGCCTGGACCCTAGGGACCCAGAGGGAGCAGTACTTC.

V usage is TRBV2 and J usage is TRBJ2-7, with D possibly being TRBD1 (5 bases). CDR3 length: 14 residues. The V end was cut by 6 bases, the J end by 4 bases, with 16 bases between. CDR1 and CDR2 from the germline V gene are SNHLY and FYNNEI. This CDR3 is CASSAQEHGYEQYF. DNA for the CDR3: TGTGCCAGCAGCGCACAGGAACACGGATACGAGCAGTACTTC.

This clonotype has more than one count but fewer than ten. This may be a read error: a much more frequent sequence differs by one nucleotide. The chain links TRBV7-9 to TRBJ1-1; possible D gene TRBD1, 5 bases. Deletions cut 7 bases from V and 0 bases from J, with 18 bases between. The CDR3 is 16 residues long. Germline V gene data show CDR1 as SEHNR and CDR2 as FQNEAQ (reference sequence). The CDR3 loop is CASNPRDAGLNTEAFF. As DNA, the CDR3 is TGTGCCAGCAACCCCCGGGACGCTGGATTGAACACTGAAGCTTTCTTT.

The gene calls are TRBV24-1 and TRBJ2-4; D remains ambiguous. The CDR3 runs to 15 residues. Germline CDR1 and CDR2: KGHDR and SFDVKD. The V and J ends lost 3 bases and 2 bases respectively, with 10 bases between them. CDR3 sequence reads: CATSDSTRTKNIQYF. CDR3 sequence (DNA): TGTGCCACCAGTGATAGTACTCGGACCAAAAACATTCAGTACTTC.

This clonotype was seen at least ten times. V and J are TRBV2 and TRBJ1-2; perhaps TRBD1 as D (6 bases). V was cut by 5 bases and J by 0 bases, with 16 bases left in between. The CDR3 covers 16 residues. Looked up from germline, CDR1 is SNHLY and CDR2 is FYNNEI. CDR3 amino acids: CASSIDRTEANYGYTF. The CDR3 DNA sequence: TGTGCCAGCAGTATAGATCGGACAGAAGCTAACTATGGCTACACCTTC.

The CDR3 region has the DNA TGTGCCAGCAGTCGCAGGGGATTTATTGATGAGCAGTTCTTC. Protein product: CASSRRGFIDEQFF. The rearrangement uses TRBV12-3 or TRBV12-4 and TRBJ2-1; D is perhaps TRBD1 (6 bases). V was shortened by 5 bases and J by 8 bases, with 16 bases between the two germline ends. The CDR3 length is 14 residues.

Of note for this clonotype: A much more abundant neighbour one base away suggests this may be a read error. This chain connects TRBV28 to TRBJ2-1; 12 nucleotides align to TRBD2. The CDR3 runs to 16 residues. The V gene end was trimmed by 5 bases and the J gene end by 7 bases; junction bases not matched to a gene: 9. The V gene's germline CDR1 is MDHEN and CDR2 SYDVKM. The CDR3: CASSDPTSGRENEQFF. CDR3 DNA sequence: TGTGCCAGCAGTGACCCGACTAGCGGGAGAGAAAATGAGCAGTTCTTC.

The sample holds many counts of this clonotype. CDR3 sequence reads: CASSFLAGGSNEQFF. The CDR3 coding sequence is TGTGCCAGCAGTTTTCTAGCGGGAGGTTCCAATGAGCAGTTCTTC. The genes are TRBV12-3 or TRBV12-4 and TRBJ2-1; 11 bases match TRBD2. J lost 6 bases, V lost 3 bases, and 4 bases had no gene match. The CDR3 extends over 15 amino acids.

This clonotype was picked up a small number of times. The chain combines TRBV7-9 with TRBJ2-5; D perhaps matches TRBD2 (5 bases). This CDR3 is 15 amino acids long. CDR1 and CDR2 from the germline V gene are SEHNR and FQNEAQ (reference sequence). Deletions cut 5 bases from V and 3 bases from J, with 16 bases between. In DNA form, the CDR3 reads TGTGCCAGCAGCACATTTCGGGGTTCGGAAGAGACCCAGTACTTC. It is translated as CASSTFRGSEETQYF. Looking up the rest from reference TRBV7-9 and TRBJ2-5 gives the full variable domain: DTGVSQNPRHKITKRGQNVTFRCDPISEHNRLYWYRQTLGQGPEFLTYFQNEAQLEKSRLLSDRFSAERPKGSFSTLEIQRTEQGDSAMYLCASSTFRGSEETQYFGPGTRLLVL.

The V and J genes are TRBV9 and TRBJ2-7; no clear D gene. The CDR3 extends over 15 amino acids. CDR1 is SGDLS and CDR2 is YYNGEE in the germline V gene. The V end was cut by 1 base, the J end by 0 bases, with 11 bases between. The CDR3 is CASSVSPGLSYEQYF. Here the CDR3 DNA reads TGTGCCAGCAGCGTATCTCCGGGCCTCTCCTACGAGCAGTACTTC.

This clonotype was counted many times. The chain uses TRBV7-2 and TRBJ1-4, with 10 bases identical to TRBD1. The CDR3 has 15 amino acids. Germline CDR1 is SGHTA and CDR2 is FQGNSA. The trim removed 0 bases at V and 8 bases at J, leaving 3 bases unmatched. The CDR3 coding sequence is TGTGCCAGCAGCTTAGCGGACAGGGGGGGCGAAAAACTGTTTTTT. As protein: CASSLADRGGEKLFF.

The sample holds a few counts of this clonotype. The rearrangement joins TRBV29-1 to TRBJ1-2; D unclear. V was pared by 1 base and J by 6 bases, with 9 bases between. The CDR3 spans 12 residues. CDR1 and CDR2 from the germline V gene are SQVTM and ANQGSEA. The CDR3 nucleotides are TGCAGCGTTGAAGGGACGGTTGATGGCTACACCTTC. This translates into CSVEGTVDGYTF.

In this sample, this clonotype turned up a few times. The rearrangement links TRBV28 to TRBJ2-1; 11 bases line up with TRBD2. Germline V gene sequence: CDR1 MDHEN, CDR2 SYDVKM. V dropped 3 bases and J dropped 6; count of bases not matched to a gene: 7. CDR3 length equals 16 residues. For the CDR3, the DNA is TGTGCCAGCAGTTTCCAAATAGCGGGAGGGCTCAATGAGCAGTTCTTC. This codes for CASSFQIAGGLNEQFF.

The chain carries TRBV19 and TRBJ1-1; D not certain. In germline, CDR1 is LNHDA, CDR2 SQIVND (reference sequence). The CDR3 runs to 11 residues. V lost 7 bases and J lost 6, with 9 bases in between. In nucleotides, the CDR3 is TGTGCCAGTAAAGGGTTCGCTGAAGCTTTCTTT. This translates into CASKGFAEAFF.

This clonotype was observed a few times. The chain is built from TRBV5-1 and TRBJ2-7; D is perhaps TRBD1 or TRBD2 (5 bases each). The CDR3 consists of 16 residues. Germline values: CDR1 SGHRS, CDR2 YFSETQ. The V end lost 4 bases, the J end lost 3 bases, and 20 bases lay between the germline ends. The CDR3: CASSDPGQPGVYEQYF. The DNA for the CDR3 is TGCGCCAGCAGCGATCCGGGGCAGCCTGGAGTCTACGAGCAGTACTTC.

This clonotype was seen repeatedly, ten times or more. The V call is TRBV5-1, the J call TRBJ1-6, with D tentatively TRBD1 (6 bases). The CDR3 length is 14 residues. CDR1 SGHRS and CDR2 YFSETQ come from the germline V gene. V lost 3 bases, J lost 8 bases, and 12 bases lay in between. The CDR3 DNA sequence: TGCGCCAGCAGCTCCGGGACACCAGATTCACCCCTCCACTTT. Its translation: CASSSGTPDSPLHF. The whole variable domain, filled in from reference TRBV5-1 and TRBJ1-6, reads KAGVTQTPRYLIKTRGQQVTLSCSPISGHRSVSWYQQTPGQGLQFLFEYFSETQRNKGNFPGRFSGRQFSNSRSEMNVSTLELGDSALYLCASSSGTPDSPLHFGNGTRLTVT.

This clonotype was observed at least ten times. V and J are TRBV11-2 and TRBJ2-1; TRBD2 might be the D (6 bases). This CDR3 spans 14 amino acids. V lost 5 bases, J lost 6 bases, and 14 bases lay in between. CDR1 is SGHAT and CDR2 is FQNNGV in the germline V gene. CDR3 bases: TGTGCCAGCAGCCCGGGACTGGGACCCAATGAGCAGTTCTTC. Translation: CASSPGLGPNEQFF.

This clonotype was detected ten times or more. The rearrangement links TRBV6-2 or TRBV6-3 to TRBJ2-5; 8 bases match TRBD2. In germline, CDR1 is MNHEY, CDR2 SVGEGT. Trimming cost V 2 bases and J 1 base; bases outside gene matches: 6. This CDR3 spans 16 amino acids. For the CDR3, the DNA is TGTGCCAGCAGTTACCTAGCGGGTGCCCGCCAAGAGACCCAGTACTTC. It encodes CASSYLAGARQETQYF.

The chain combines TRBV4-1 with TRBJ2-2; perhaps TRBD1 as D (6 bases). In germline, CDR1 is MGHRA, CDR2 YSYEKL. Trimming stripped 2 bases from V and 7 bases from J, with 17 bases between. This CDR3 region has 16 residues. The chain's CDR3 is CASSQRGTKGYGELFF. Here the CDR3 DNA reads TGCGCCAGCAGCCAAAGGGGGACAAAAGGATACGGGGAGCTGTTTTTT.

This clonotype was counted many times. The CDR3, as DNA: TGTGCCAGCAGTTTATTGGGGAGCCCTGGCTACACCTTC. Protein sequence: CASSLLGSPGYTF. The gene calls are TRBV27 and TRBJ1-2; D is ambiguous. Trimming removed 1 base at V and 7 bases at J, with 10 bases between. The germline V gene encodes CDR1 MNHEY and CDR2 SMNVEV (reference sequence). This CDR3 region has 13 residues.